Listed here are 31 T cell receptor beta chains from one sample, sequenced in a study of blood T cell repertoires in COVID-19. Sequencing used immunoSEQ multiplex PCR; TCRdb keeps in-frame clones, though not all of them. Found here are 200,000 to 250,000 clones, approximately 84% of them singletons; the top ten hold approximately 8.1%. Sequencing was carried out using peripheral blood. These TCRs come from a woman between 50 and 59 years old with active or convalescent COVID-19.

This chain connects TRBV10-3 to TRBJ2-3; possibly TRBD2 for D (5 bases). The germline V gene has CDR1 ENHRY and CDR2 SYGVKD. The V gene lost 2 bases and the J gene lost 1 base, with 13 bases spanning the gap. The CDR3 is made up of 16 amino acids. CDR3 nucleotide sequence: TGTGCCATCAGTGAGGCGGACTGGGCCGGCACAGATACGCAGTATTTT. Its protein product is CAISEADWAGTDTQYF.

The rearrangement joins TRBV7-9 to TRBJ2-1; D is possibly TRBD2 (6 bases). Per the germline V gene, CDR1 is SEHNR and CDR2 is FQNEAQ (reference sequence). The CDR3 extends over 14 amino acids. Trimming cost V 4 bases and J 7 bases, with 14 bases left between them. The CDR3: CASSSGTSGNEQFF. Written as DNA, the CDR3 is TGTGCCAGCAGCTCCGGGACCAGCGGGAATGAGCAGTTCTTC.

This clone has a handful of counts. V usage is TRBV27 and J usage is TRBJ1-5; D remains unclear. Germline CDR1 MNHEY, CDR2 SMNVEV (reference sequence). Trimming pared 4 bases from V and 5 bases from J, leaving 9 bases between. This CDR3 spans 13 amino acids. The CDR3 protein is CASSYKEDQPQHF. Written as DNA, the CDR3 is TGTGCCAGCAGTTATAAGGAGGATCAGCCCCAGCATTTT.

V gene TRBV11-2 combines with J gene TRBJ2-7; no firm D call. The CDR3 runs 12 residues. Germline V CDR1 and CDR2: SGHAT, FQNNGV. Trimming cost V 0 bases and J 3 bases, with 3 bases left between them. This chain's CDR3 is CASSLDYYEQYF. CDR3 DNA sequence: TGTGCCAGCAGCTTAGATTACTACGAGCAGTACTTC.

The genes are TRBV28 and TRBJ1-2; weak D call: TRBD1 (6 bases). The CDR3 consists of 14 residues. The V end was cut by 3 bases, the J end by 4 bases, with 12 bases between. CDR1 is MDHEN, CDR2 SYDVKM, per germline. The CDR3 region has the DNA TGTGCCAGCAGTTTTCGGGGACAAGCCTATGGCTACACCTTC. Encoded protein: CASSFRGQAYGYTF.

The chain joins TRBV7-9 to TRBJ1-5; D gene unclear. The CDR3 spans 13 residues. The germline V gene has CDR1 SEHNR and CDR2 FQNEAQ (reference sequence). V was clipped by 5 bases and J by 6 bases, with 11 bases between them. In DNA form, the CDR3 reads TGTGCCAGCAGCCCTTGGCCGGGTCAGCCCCAGCATTTT. Amino acids: CASSPWPGQPQHF.

The V call is TRBV2, the J call TRBJ1-1; 7 nucleotides line up with TRBD1. Germline CDR1 reads SNHLY; CDR2 reads FYNNEI. The CDR3 length is 15 residues. J was trimmed by 0 bases and V by 6 bases; bases with no gene match: 7. Here the CDR3 reads CASSLSGTVNTEAFF. The DNA for the CDR3 is TGTGCCAGCAGCTTATCCGGGACAGTGAACACTGAAGCTTTCTTT.

The CDR3 spells CSVAPAFGGDTIYF. CDR3 DNA: TGCAGCGTTGCCCCCGCCTTTGGGGGGGACACCATATATTTT. This chain connects TRBV29-1 to TRBJ1-3; D is possibly TRBD1 (5 bases). Germline CDR1 is SQVTM and CDR2 is ANQGSEA. V was shortened by 4 bases and J by 8 bases, with 18 bases between the two germline ends. The CDR3 covers 14 residues.

This clone was picked up a small number of times. The chain joins TRBV28 to TRBJ1-5; unclear D gene. Germline CDR1 is MDHEN and CDR2 is SYDVKM. Trimming pared 7 bases from V and 6 bases from J, leaving 10 bases between. This CDR3 is built from 12 residues. CDR3 residues: CASKTPTQPQHF. The CDR3 nucleotides read TGTGCCAGCAAAACACCCACTCAGCCCCAGCATTTT.

V gene TRBV24-1 combines with J gene TRBJ2-5, with D maybe TRBD2 (6 bases). The CDR3 consists of 16 residues. The germline V and J ends were trimmed by 4 bases and 5 bases, with 19 bases remaining between them. The germline V gene encodes CDR1 KGHDR and CDR2 SFDVKD. In nucleotides, the CDR3 is TGTGCCACCAGTGACTACGGGACGGCTGCGGGGGAGACCCAGTACTTC. Residues: CATSDYGTAAGETQYF.

The chain couples TRBV7-7 to TRBJ2-2; possible D gene TRBD2, 5 bases. This CDR3 is built from 12 residues. From germline, CDR1 is SSHAT and CDR2 FNYEAQ (reference sequence). Trimming stripped 3 bases from V and 7 bases from J, with 6 bases between. CDR3 loop: CASSFRGGELFF. The DNA of the CDR3 is TGTGCCAGCAGCTTCCGGGGCGGGGAGCTGTTTTTT.

This clone has just a few counts. The chain couples TRBV5-4 to TRBJ1-1, with TRBD1 matching 8 bases. J gave up 3 bases and V 6 bases, and 7 bases lay outside the gene matches. Germline V CDR1 and CDR2: SGHNT, YYREEE (reference sequence). This CDR3 comprises 14 residues. The CDR3 coding sequence is TGTGCCAGCACCCGGACAGGGCCAGACACTGAAGCTTTCTTT. Encoded protein: CASTRTGPDTEAFF. Combining the CDR3 with reference TRBV5-4 and TRBJ1-1 gives the whole variable domain ETGVTQSPTHLIKTRGQQVTLRCSSQSGHNTVSWYQQALGQGPQFIFQYYREEENGRGNFPPRFSGLQFPNYSSELNVNALELDDSALYLCASTRTGPDTEAFFGQGTRLTVV.

The V call is TRBV19, the J call TRBJ2-1, with D unresolved. CDR1 LNHDA and CDR2 SQIVND come from the germline V gene (reference sequence). The CDR3 extends over 13 amino acids. Trimming took 1 base from V and 10 from J, leaving 11 bases between them. CDR3 in amino acids: CASSIARVREQFF. The CDR3 coding sequence is TGTGCCAGTAGTATAGCTCGGGTAAGGGAGCAGTTCTTC.

The chain has TRBV2 and TRBJ1-2; weak D call: TRBD1 (6 bases). The CDR3 covers 14 residues. In germline, CDR1 is SNHLY, CDR2 FYNNEI. Deletions cut 4 bases from V and 4 bases from J, with 13 bases between. The CDR3 region has the DNA TGTGCCAGCAGTGGTACAGGGACGGGCTATGGCTACACCTTC. This codes for CASSGTGTGYGYTF.

The rearrangement uses TRBV7-7 and TRBJ2-2; TRBD1 is a possible D gene (6 bases). Germline V lookup: CDR1 SSHAT, CDR2 FNYEAQ (reference sequence). This CDR3 is built from 16 residues. Trimming left V 0 bases short and J 4 bases short, with 12 bases between. Here the CDR3 DNA reads TGTGCCAGCAGCTTAGCGACAGGCTCGAGCACCGGGGAGCTGTTTTTT. It is translated as CASSLATGSSTGELFF.

V and J are TRBV27 and TRBJ2-7; 8 nucleotides line up with TRBD2. This CDR3 is 13 amino acids long. Losses at the gene ends were 10 bases for V and 2 bases for J; bases not matched to a gene: 7. CDR1 and CDR2 (germline): MNHEY, SMNVEV (reference sequence). The CDR3 sequence: CATSREGPYEQYF. Written as DNA, the CDR3 is TGTGCCACCTCTCGGGAGGGCCCCTACGAGCAGTACTTC.

The CDR3 spells CASRSGAGVNEKLFF. The CDR3, as DNA: TGTGCCAGCAGATCAGGGGCAGGGGTTAATGAAAAACTGTTTTTT. The V and J genes are TRBV3-1 (or the pseudogene TRBV3-2) and TRBJ1-4; tentatively, D is TRBD1 (6 bases). The CDR3 sequence is 15 residues long. Germline values: CDR1 LGHDT, CDR2 YNNKEL (reference sequence). V was trimmed by 6 bases and J by 4 bases, leaving 15 bases between them.

The chain links TRBV2 to TRBJ2-5; possible D gene TRBD2, 6 bases. The CDR3 sequence is 13 residues long. With 5 bases removed from V and 7 bases from J, the gap between germline ends came to 14 bases. Looked up from germline, CDR1 is SNHLY and CDR2 is FYNNEI. CDR3: CASSPTTGGTQYF. The CDR3 DNA follows: TGTGCCAGCAGTCCGACTACCGGGGGGACCCAGTACTTC.

This clone has only a few counts. The chain employs TRBV2 and TRBJ1-6; 9 bases align to TRBD1. Trimming cost V 9 bases and J 14 bases; bases outside gene matches: 5. Germline lookup yields CDR1 SNHLY and CDR2 FYNNEI. The CDR3 has 11 amino acids. The CDR3 DNA is TGTGCCAGAGACAGGGGGGGGACCCTCCACTTT. Its protein product is CARDRGGTLHF.

This chain links TRBV30 with TRBJ1-1, with D uncertain. The germline V gene encodes CDR1 GTSNPN and CDR2 SVGIG (reference sequence). This CDR3 has 14 amino acids. The V gene lost 3 bases and the J gene lost 0 bases, with 11 bases spanning the gap. The CDR3 spells CAWSPLMLNTEAFF. The CDR3 coding sequence is TGTGCCTGGAGCCCTTTAATGTTGAACACTGAAGCTTTCTTT.

This chain joins TRBV28 and TRBJ1-5; 7 nucleotides line up with TRBD1. V lost 6 bases to trimming and J lost 6 bases; unmatched junction nucleotides: 8. The CDR3 is made up of 14 amino acids. Per the germline V gene, CDR1 is MDHEN and CDR2 is SYDVKM. The CDR3, as DNA: TGTGCCAGCAGGAAGACAGGGCAAGGTCAGCCCCAGCATTTT. Protein: CASRKTGQGQPQHF.

The V and J genes are TRBV29-1 and TRBJ2-1; 7 bases fit TRBD1. The CDR3 has 16 residues. CDR1 is SQVTM, CDR2 ANQGSEA, per germline. With V trimmed by 2 bases and J by 1 base, 8 bases remained unmatched. CDR3 sequence: CSVESLGQRSYNEQFF. CDR3 nucleotide sequence: TGCAGCGTTGAATCCCTGGGACAGAGGTCCTACAATGAGCAGTTCTTC.

V is TRBV6-6 and J is TRBJ2-3; 8 bases agree with TRBD2. CDR1 is MNHNY, CDR2 SVGAGI, per germline (reference sequence). The CDR3 sequence is 20 residues long. V gave up 5 bases and J gave up 3 bases; unmatched junction bases: 22. This chain's CDR3 is CASSQAGLAGGKVRTDTQYF. CDR3 sequence (DNA): TGTGCCAGCAGTCAGGCCGGGTTGGCGGGGGGCAAAGTAAGGACAGATACGCAGTATTTT.

This clone was observed a handful of times. V is TRBV6-1 and J is TRBJ2-7; possibly TRBD2 for D (6 bases). CDR3 length: 16 residues. Per the germline V gene, CDR1 is MNHNS and CDR2 is SASEGT. V lost 3 bases and J lost 0, with 15 bases in between. The CDR3 spells CASSEGTSWNSYEQYF. The CDR3 region has the DNA TGTGCCAGCAGTGAGGGTACTAGCTGGAACTCCTACGAGCAGTACTTC.

This clone has only a few counts. At one boundary the junction diverges from the germline segment, which might be a read error. V and J are TRBV24-1 and TRBJ2-1; D is perhaps TRBD1 (6 bases). CDR1 is KGHDR, CDR2 SFDVKD, per germline. CDR3 length: 13 amino acids. This CDR3 is CATSDLRSKGHLF. DNA for the CDR3: TGTGCCACCAGTGATTTGCGAAGTAAGGGACACCTCTTC.

This clone was found a few times. The chain employs TRBV19 and TRBJ1-5; D is perhaps TRBD1 (6 bases). V was cut by 4 bases and J by 5 bases, with 15 bases left in between. Germline lookup yields CDR1 LNHDA and CDR2 SQIVND (reference sequence). This CDR3 is 15 amino acids long. CDR3 residues: CASSKDRAGYQPQHF. CDR3 nucleotide sequence: TGTGCCAGTAGTAAGGACAGAGCGGGGTATCAGCCCCAGCATTTT.

The J gene is TRBJ1-2, the V gene TRBV6-5; D gene uncertain. The CDR3 runs 15 residues. The germline V gene has CDR1 MNHEY and CDR2 SVGAGI. Trimming shortened V by 0 bases and J by 0 bases, and 8 bases separated the two germline ends. The CDR3 region is CASSYSGGANYGYTF. CDR3 DNA: TGTGCCAGCAGTTACTCGGGAGGAGCTAACTATGGCTACACCTTC.

Here the CDR3 DNA reads TGTGCCAGCAGTTTCTCTGCGGGGGCCCGAACAGATACGCAGTATTTT. The encoded protein is CASSFSAGARTDTQYF. The chain uses TRBV27 and TRBJ2-3, with D possibly TRBD2 on 7 matching bases. This CDR3 has 16 amino acids. The germline CDR1 and CDR2 sequences are MNHEY and SMNVEV (reference sequence). V gave up 3 bases and J gave up 3 bases, with 16 bases separating them.

The chain joins TRBV2 to TRBJ2-3; TRBD2 is a possible D gene (6 bases). The V gene lost 7 bases and the J gene lost 2 bases, with 13 bases spanning the gap. In germline, CDR1 is SNHLY, CDR2 FYNNEI. The CDR3 length is 14 residues. This CDR3 is CASTPSENTDTQYF. In DNA form, the CDR3 reads TGTGCCAGCACCCCTAGCGAGAACACAGATACGCAGTATTTT. Looking up the rest from reference TRBV2 and TRBJ2-3 gives the full variable domain: EPEVTQTPSHQVTQMGQEVILRCVPISNHLYFYWYRQILGQKVEFLVSFYNNEISEKSEIFDDQFSVERPDGSNFTLKIRSTKLEDSAMYFCASTPSENTDTQYFGPGTRLTVL.

This clone has a handful of counts. The rearrangement joins TRBV6-6 to TRBJ1-5; D is undetermined. The V end lost 5 bases, the J end lost 4 bases, and 9 bases lay between the germline ends. Germline CDR1 reads MNHNY; CDR2 reads SVGAGI (reference sequence). The CDR3 covers 13 residues. The CDR3 bases are TGTGCCAGCAGTCGGACGGAGAATCAGCCCCAGCATTTT. This codes for CASSRTENQPQHF.

V gene TRBV5-1 combines with J gene TRBJ2-5, with TRBD2 matching over 10 bases. This CDR3 is built from 15 residues. V lost 4 bases to trimming and J lost 3 bases; unmatched junction nucleotides: 6. Germline CDR1 is SGHRS and CDR2 is YFSETQ. The CDR3 region has the DNA TGCGCCAGCAGCCCAATCGGGACTAGCGAAGAGACCCAGTACTTC. Its translation: CASSPIGTSEETQYF.